The rows below give T cell receptor beta chains drawn from one sample of a study of blood T cells in healthy people across ages. One entry per CDR3 protein results from TCRdb running MiXCR on the 5' RACE reads. The table has 540,000 or so distinct CDR3 sequences, roughly 48% seen once. The sequenced sample consisted of blood. The source is a man older than 75 in good health. CDR3s include the opening cysteine and the closing phenylalanine or tryptophan. Fields, in order: CDR3 length, clone size, D gene, J gene, V gene, CDR3 DNA, CDR3 protein. A D gene is named only where the DNA matches it firmly. Clone size is shown for a subset of rows, as once, few, many or a class of expanded clone.

>13|NA|NA|TRBJ2-7|TRBV7-9
TGTGCCAGCAGCTCGGGGAACAGGGCCGAGCAGTACTTC
CASSSGNRAEQYF
>15|NA|TRBD2|TRBJ2-7|TRBV20-1
TGCAGTGCTAGAGCCATGGCGGGAGAAGTCAACGAGCAGTACTTC
CSARAMAGEVNEQYF
>15|NA|NA|TRBJ2-5|TRBV28
TGTGCCAGCAGTCCCCGTTCGGGGTATCAAGAGACCCAGTACTTC
CASSPRSGYQETQYF
>14|NA|TRBD1|TRBJ2-1|TRBV29-1
TGCAGCGTTGAGCCGGGACAGGCTTACAATGAGCAGTTCTTC
CSVEPGQAYNEQFF
>16|NA|NA|TRBJ2-2|TRBV4-3
TGCGCCAGCAGCCAGTTTCCGGGCCCTCCGCCCGGGGAGCTGTTTTTT
CASSQFPGPPPGELFF
>12|once|NA|TRBJ2-7|TRBV3-1
TGTGCCAGCAGCCACCTGAGTGGCGAGCAGTACTTC
CASSHLSGEQYF
>14|NA|TRBD2|TRBJ2-7|TRBV20-1
TGCAGTGCTAGGGGACTAGCGGGAGTTCACGAGCAGTACTTC
CSARGLAGVHEQYF
>17|NA|TRBD2|TRBJ2-1|TRBV4-3
TGCGCCAGCAGCCAAAGGGACGGGGGGAGCTCCTACAATGAGCAGTTCTTC
CASSQRDGGSSYNEQFF
>19|NA|NA|TRBJ2-1|TRBV7-2
TGTGCCAGCAGCACGCGACCCTTAGAAACAGGGAGCTCCTACGATGAGCAGTTCTTC
CASSTRPLETGSSYDEQFF
>15|many|NA|TRBJ2-6|TRBV6-5
TGTGCCAGCAACCCAGGGTCCTCTGGGGCCAACGTCCTGACTTTC
CASNPGSSGANVLTF
>14|many|NA|TRBJ2-5|TRBV6-6
TGTGCCAGCAGTTACTGGACTGGGCAAGAGACCCAGTACTTC
CASSYWTGQETQYF
>15|few|NA|TRBJ2-7|TRBV7-2
TGTGCCAGCAGCTTAGTGGGGGGAGAGCACTACGAGCAGTACTTC
CASSLVGGEHYEQYF
>17|NA|TRBD2|TRBJ2-1|TRBV14
TGTGCCAGCAGCCAAGGAGGAAGCGGGAGTCTCTACAATGAGCAGTTCTTC
CASSQGGSGSLYNEQFF
>15|many|TRBD2|TRBJ2-5|TRBV10-3
TGTGCCATCACGGGAAGCGGGAGTCGCTACCAGACCCAGTACTTC
CAITGSGSRYQTQYF
>19|NA|TRBD2|TRBJ2-7|TRBV2
TGTGCCAGCAGTCCTGGACTAGCAGCGGGCCATTACTCCTACAATGAGCAGTACTTC
CASSPGLAAGHYSYNEQYF
>13|few|NA|TRBJ1-2|TRBV2
TGTGCCAGTAACCTCAGGGCTAACTATGGCTACACCTTC
CASNLRANYGYTF
>14|NA|TRBD2|TRBJ2-1|TRBV7-2
TGTGCCAGCAGCTCAGGGGGGACTAGCGCTACCCAGTTCTTC
CASSSGGTSATQFF
>16|few|TRBD1|TRBJ2-7|TRBV12-3/TRBV12-4
TGTGCCAGCAGTTTGGGGACAGGGGGCCGAACCTACGAGCAGTACTTC
CASSLGTGGRTYEQYF
>13|many|NA|TRBJ1-1|TRBV6-5
TGTGCCAGCAGAACCGGGCCCTACACTGAAGCTTTCTTT
CASRTGPYTEAFF
>13|NA|NA|TRBJ1-5|TRBV10-3
TGTGCCATCCGGGGGTCGGGCAATCAGCCCCAGCATTTT
CAIRGSGNQPQHF
>16|many|TRBD2|TRBJ2-1|TRBV6-5
TGTGCCAGCAGCCGCGGGAGGACTAGCTCCTACAATGAGCAGTTCTTC
CASSRGRTSSYNEQFF
>16|few|NA|TRBJ2-5|TRBV9
TGTGCCAGCAGCGTAGCGCCAGAGGGGGTCCGGGAGACCCAGTACTTC
CASSVAPEGVRETQYF
>15|many|TRBD2|TRBJ2-1|TRBV29-1
TGCAGCGCCCGGACTAGCGGGGGGCAATACAATGAGCAGTTCTTC
CSARTSGGQYNEQFF
>15|once|TRBD2|TRBJ2-3|TRBV29-1
TGCAGCACCCTAGGGACTAGCGGGACGACAGATACGCAGTATTTT
CSTLGTSGTTDTQYF
>14|NA|TRBD2|TRBJ2-1|TRBV7-9
TGTGCCGGCAGGGGAGCCGGGAGGGACGTTGAGCAGTTCTTC
CAGRGAGRDVEQFF
>16|NA|NA|TRBJ1-2|TRBV9
TGTGCCAGCAGCCCGGATCCCGGCAGCATCTACTGTGGCTACACCTTC
CASSPDPGSIYCGYTF
>15|few|TRBD1|TRBJ1-6|TRBV9
TGTGCCAGCAGCGTAACCGGGACAGGGAATTCACCCCTCCACTTT
CASSVTGTGNSPLHF
>15|NA|TRBD1|TRBJ1-2|TRBV3-1
TGTGCCAGCAGCCAGCCGGGACAGGGGTTCGGTGGCTACACCTTC
CASSQPGQGFGGYTF
>13|few|TRBD1|TRBJ2-7|TRBV12-3/TRBV12-4
TGTGCCAGCAGTTTAGAACAGGGGTGCGAGCAGTACTTC
CASSLEQGCEQYF
>13|NA|NA|TRBJ1-1|TRBV7-6
TGTGCCAGCAGCCACGGGCAGAACACTGAAGCTTTCTTT
CASSHGQNTEAFF
>14|once|NA|TRBJ1-2|TRBV2
TGTGCCAGCAGTGGGCAGGGGTATCGGCCTGGCTACACCTTC
CASSGQGYRPGYTF
>17|NA|NA|TRBJ1-1|TRBV20-1
TGCAGTGCTGGGAAGGAAAGGGGAGGGACCATGAACACTGAAGCTTTCTTT
CSAGKERGGTMNTEAFF
>15|few|NA|TRBJ2-5|TRBV7-2
TGTGCCAGCAGCTCAGAATTGATACCGCAAGAGACCCAGTACTTC
CASSSELIPQETQYF
>13|NA|NA|TRBJ1-1|TRBV12-3/TRBV12-4
TGTGCCAGCAGTGGGGGCATGAACACTGAAGCTTTCTTT
CASSGGMNTEAFF
>15|NA|NA|TRBJ2-1|TRBV7-2
TGTGCCAGTAGCTTAGTGGGTCCGTCTGTGAATGAGCAGTTCTTC
CASSLVGPSVNEQFF
>16|NA|TRBD2|TRBJ2-7|TRBV20-1
TGCAGTGCTAGAGACCCTGGACTAGCGGATTACTACGAGCAGTACTTC
CSARDPGLADYYEQYF
>13|NA|TRBD2|TRBJ2-1|TRBV5-1
TGCGCCAGCAGCCAAGGGACTAGCGGGATTCAGTTCTTC
CASSQGTSGIQFF
>13|NA|TRBD2|TRBJ2-7|TRBV10-3
TGTGCCATAACTAGCGGCTTGGGGGATGAGCAGTACTTC
CAITSGLGDEQYF
>13|few|TRBD2|TRBJ2-5|TRBV15
TGTGCCACCAGCGACTTTGCGGGGGAGGCCCAGTACTTC
CATSDFAGEAQYF
>17|few|NA|TRBJ2-4|TRBV6-2/TRBV6-3
TGTGCCAGCAGTCCCAGGACTAGAGGGACAGACAAAAACATTCAGTACTTC
CASSPRTRGTDKNIQYF
>14|many|NA|TRBJ2-1|TRBV7-2
TGTGCCAGCAGCTTAGACTGGACCTCGAATGAGCAGTTCTTC
CASSLDWTSNEQFF